This T cell receptor (beta chain) appears in the sequencing data of a study of T cells in Graves' hyperthyroidism and ophthalmopathy. Note on this clonotype: What it recognizes is unknown.

The CDR3 spans 12 residues. The V gene's germline CDR1 is MNHEY and CDR2 SVGAGI. V lost 4 bases to trimming and J lost 5 bases, with 9 bases between them. Template material for amplifying TCR beta CDR3 regions consisted of RNA transcripts. The primer set for the first-round RT-PCR of the TCR CDR3 was HTBI. A single record per CDR3 protein comes from TCRdb applying MiXCR to the multiplex PCR reads. The sample comprises roughly 580,000 distinct CDR3 sequences, around 14% of which are singletons, and 5.8% rests with the top ten. Points from the study as a whole: In validation, the model predicted ophthalmopathy. These predictions came a median 6.5 months before onset. Using 13 V-J features, a model discriminated ophthalmopathy from stable hyperthyroidism. Clonotypes that were expanded in thyroid above 0.001 mostly appeared in blood too.

The sequence was collected from a woman under 40 with Graves' hyperthyroidism that later progressed to Graves' ophthalmopathy. The specimen sequenced was blood. V is TRBV6-5 and J is TRBJ2-7; D ambiguous. CDR3 in DNA: TGTGCCAGCAGTTCTGTCCAGAACGAGCAGTACTTC. This translates into CASSSVQNEQYF.